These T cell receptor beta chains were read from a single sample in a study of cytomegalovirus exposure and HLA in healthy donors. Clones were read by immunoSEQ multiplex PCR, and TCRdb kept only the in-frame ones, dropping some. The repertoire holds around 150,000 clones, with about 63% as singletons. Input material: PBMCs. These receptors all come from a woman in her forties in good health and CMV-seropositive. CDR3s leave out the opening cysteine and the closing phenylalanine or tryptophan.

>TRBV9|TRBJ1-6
ASSAGTERGSPLH
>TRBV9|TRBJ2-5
ASSVAGVGETQY
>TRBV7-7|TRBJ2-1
ASSLAVAGAYNEQF
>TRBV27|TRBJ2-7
ASRWGPRAAYEQY
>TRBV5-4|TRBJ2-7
ASSRGGALYEQY
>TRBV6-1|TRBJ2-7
ASTQAGDPNEQY
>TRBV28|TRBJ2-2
ASTPGAHHWELF
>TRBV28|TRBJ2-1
ASTGTSGRAHNEQF
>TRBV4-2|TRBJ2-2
ASSQETSGGATGELF
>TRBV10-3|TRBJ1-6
AISGRSGQNYSYNSPLH
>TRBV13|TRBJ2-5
ASSLARGPETQY
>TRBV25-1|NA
ASSRRSPYEQY
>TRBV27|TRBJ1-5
ASRSLGGGNQPQH
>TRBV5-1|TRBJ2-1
ASSWGANEQF
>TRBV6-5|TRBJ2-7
ASSYGSTYEQY
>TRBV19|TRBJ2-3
ASSGPGLAGGRTQY
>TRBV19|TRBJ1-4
ASSRFVGGEKLF
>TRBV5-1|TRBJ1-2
ASSLGQLNYGYT
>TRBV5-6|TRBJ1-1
ASSLVAGGAF
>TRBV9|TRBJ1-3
ASSADRGRSGNTIY
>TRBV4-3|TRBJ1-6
ASSQEVGGQGLITLH
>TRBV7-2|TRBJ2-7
ASSPTGFYEQY